The 25 T cell receptor beta chains given below trace back to one sample, sequenced in a study of blood T cell repertoires in COVID-19. Profiled with immunoSEQ multiplex PCR; TCRdb holds only in-frame clones, not every one. The repertoire consists of 150,000 to 200,000 clones, with about 81% occurring once and the leading ten covering about an eighth. The sample was peripheral blood. The receptors derive from a man aged 25 to 45 with active or convalescent COVID-19.

This chain links TRBV11-2 with TRBJ2-7; 7 nucleotides line up with TRBD1. This CDR3 spans 15 amino acids. Germline V gene sequence: CDR1 SGHAT, CDR2 FQNNGV. Trimming at V came to 0 bases and at J to 0 bases, leaving 2 bases not matched to a gene. The CDR3 spells CASSLDGTVSYEQYF. CDR3 sequence (DNA): TGTGCCAGCAGCTTAGACGGGACAGTCTCCTACGAGCAGTACTTC.

The chain uses TRBV27 and TRBJ2-5, with TRBD2 matching 7 bases. This CDR3 is 14 amino acids long. V was pared by 6 bases and J by 4 bases, with 8 bases of the junction left unmatched. Germline loops: CDR1 MNHEY, CDR2 SMNVEV (reference sequence). This chain's CDR3 is CASSPGGRSETQYF. CDR3 sequence (DNA): TGTGCCAGCAGCCCGGGGGGTCGGTCAGAGACCCAGTACTTC.

The CDR3 protein is CASSPGTGSFIKNIQYF. The CDR3 nucleotides are TGTGCCAGCTCCCCGGGGACAGGATCCTTTATCAAAAACATTCAGTACTTC. The chain recombines TRBV5-6 with TRBJ2-4; 8 bases fit TRBD1. Germline CDR1 SGHDT, CDR2 YYEEEE. V was clipped by 7 bases and J by 3 bases; unmatched bases: 15. CDR3 length: 17 amino acids.

The chain couples TRBV15 to TRBJ1-4; perhaps TRBD1 as D (5 bases). The CDR3 is 15 residues long. Trimming took 1 base from V and 4 from J, leaving 10 bases between them. The germline gives CDR1 LNHNV, CDR2 YYDKDF (reference sequence). Written as DNA, the CDR3 is TGTGCCACCAGCAGAGTGGGGGGGAATAATGAAAAACTGTTTTTT. Its translation is CATSRVGGNNEKLFF.

CDR3 in amino acids: CASSARQGTSLGNNSPLHF. The CDR3 region has the DNA TGTGCCAGCAGCGCCCGACAGGGTACCTCCTTAGGAAATAATTCACCCCTCCACTTT. This chain uses TRBV9 with TRBJ1-6; TRBD1 matches 7 bases. The CDR3 is made up of 19 amino acids. J lost 5 bases, V lost 3 bases, and 17 bases had no gene match. Germline V gene data show CDR1 as SGDLS and CDR2 as YYNGEE.

The chain employs TRBV6-5 and TRBJ2-7, with D hard to call. Deletions cut 8 bases from V and 7 bases from J, with 21 bases between. This CDR3 is built from 14 residues. Germline lookup yields CDR1 MNHEY and CDR2 SVGAGI. For the CDR3, the DNA is TGTGCCAGCGGATCCCCGGCCCCCCAGCGAGAGCAGTACGTC. Amino acid sequence: CASGSPAPQREQYV.

The gene calls are TRBV29-1 and TRBJ2-6; possible D gene TRBD1, 6 bases. Germline V gene sequence: CDR1 SQVTM, CDR2 ANQGSEA. Deletions cut 3 bases from V and 8 bases from J, with 8 bases between. CDR3 size: 12 residues. Written as DNA, the CDR3 is TGCAGCGTTGATAGGGGGACCAACGTCCTGACTTTC. Translating it yields CSVDRGTNVLTF.

The rearrangement joins TRBV3-1 (or the pseudogene TRBV3-2) to TRBJ1-1; D possibly corresponds to TRBD1 (6 bases). With 8 bases removed from V and 0 bases from J, the gap between germline ends came to 16 bases. In germline, CDR1 is LGHDT, CDR2 YNNKEL (reference sequence). This CDR3 contains 15 residues. The CDR3 DNA reads as TGTGCCAGCGCAAGAGGGGACACCGTGAACACTGAAGCTTTCTTT. Its protein product is CASARGDTVNTEAFF.

The chain combines TRBV5-8 with TRBJ2-7; 7 nucleotides agree with TRBD1. The length of the CDR3 is 14 residues. V lost 4 bases to trimming and J lost 2 bases; unmatched junction nucleotides: 6. In germline, CDR1 is SGHTS, CDR2 YDEGEE. CDR3 DNA sequence: TGTGCCAGCAGCAAAGGGACAGCCCCCTACGAGCAGTACTTC. It is translated as CASSKGTAPYEQYF. Full variable domain (rest looked up from reference TRBV5-8 and TRBJ2-7): EAGVTQSPTHLIKTRGQQATLRCSPISGHTSVYWYQQALGLGLQFLLWYDEGEERNRGNFPPRFSGRQFPNYSSELNVNALELEDSALYLCASSKGTAPYEQYFGPGTRLTVT.

V gene TRBV5-4 combines with J gene TRBJ1-6; 7 positions match TRBD1. Germline lookup yields CDR1 SGHNT and CDR2 YYREEE (reference sequence). V trimming: 4 bases; J trimming: 6 bases; junction bases outside the gene matches: 4. This CDR3 has 14 amino acids. The CDR3 loop is CASSGTGVNSPLHF. In nucleotides, the CDR3 is TGTGCCAGCAGCGGTACAGGGGTTAATTCACCCCTCCACTTT.

The V and J genes are TRBV18 and TRBJ1-4, with 9 bases lining up with TRBD1. Looked up from germline, CDR1 is KGHSH and CDR2 is LQKENI. V was clipped by 3 bases and J by 7 bases; unmatched bases: 3. This CDR3 is 14 amino acids long. The CDR3 sequence is CASSPATGGEKLFF. The CDR3 coding sequence is TGTGCCAGCTCACCCGCGACAGGGGGTGAAAAACTGTTTTTT.

The CDR3, as DNA: TGTGCCAGCAGCGAGGACCAGACAGGGAAAGAGACCCAGTACTTC. Translating gives CASSEDQTGKETQYF. The chain employs TRBV7-8 and TRBJ2-5; 7 bases are a match to TRBD1. Per germline, CDR1 SGHVS and CDR2 FQNEAQ. This CDR3 is 15 amino acids long. J lost 3 bases, V lost 5 bases, and 9 bases had no gene match.

V gene TRBV20-1 combines with J gene TRBJ2-7, with TRBD2 matching 9 bases. This CDR3 contains 13 residues. Germline V gene sequence: CDR1 DFQATT, CDR2 SNEGSKA (reference sequence). The junction had 3 bases not matched to a gene; V was cut back by 3 bases and J by 3 bases. The CDR3 loop reads CSASPSGNYEQYF. The CDR3 DNA reads TGCAGTGCTAGTCCTAGCGGGAACTACGAGCAGTACTTC.

The chain carries TRBV5-1 and TRBJ2-3, with 15 bases aligning to TRBD2. Germline V gene data show CDR1 as SGHRS and CDR2 as YFSETQ. J was trimmed by 2 bases and V by 5 bases; bases with no gene match: 15. The CDR3 has 20 amino acids. The CDR3 spells CASRQGLAGGPSLITDTQYF. CDR3 nucleotides: TGCGCCAGCAGGCAGGGACTAGCGGGAGGACCCAGCCTTATCACAGATACGCAGTATTTT.

The genes are TRBV7-9 and TRBJ1-6; D unresolved. The CDR3 sequence is 14 residues long. Germline CDR1 SEHNR, CDR2 FQNEAQ (reference sequence). Trimming took off 1 base at V and 7 bases at J, with 8 bases between the two ends. CDR3 amino acids: CASSLEHINSPLHF. CDR3 nucleotide sequence: TGTGCCAGCAGCTTAGAACACATCAATTCACCCCTCCACTTT.

The rearrangement uses TRBV11-2 and TRBJ2-3, with 9 bases identical to TRBD2. This CDR3 spans 18 amino acids. The junction had 12 bases not matched to a gene; V was cut back by 4 bases and J by 1 base. Germline V gene lookup returns CDR1 SGHAT and CDR2 FQNNGV. This CDR3 reads CASSSGAGGALGTDTQYF. Here the CDR3 DNA reads TGTGCCAGCAGCTCCGGGGCGGGGGGGGCCCTAGGCACAGATACGCAGTATTTT.

The chain has TRBV20-1 and TRBJ2-3; 8 bases match TRBD2. Per germline, CDR1 DFQATT and CDR2 SNEGSKA (reference sequence). V lost 3 bases, J lost 2 bases, and 7 bases stayed unmatched. This CDR3 comprises 15 residues. CDR3 in amino acids: CSASGRGGPTDTQYF. Written as DNA, the CDR3 is TGCAGTGCTAGTGGACGGGGGGGCCCCACAGATACGCAGTATTTT.

This clone showed up just once. The chain employs TRBV6-4 and TRBJ2-2; TRBD2 matches at 8 bases. The germline CDR1 and CDR2 sequences are MRHNA and SNTAGT. Trimming took 6 bases from V and 2 from J; bases not matched to a gene: 8. CDR3 size: 16 residues. CDR3 DNA sequence: TGTGCCAGCAGCCTCACAGCGGGGGACAACACCGGGGAGCTGTTTTTT. This encodes CASSLTAGDNTGELFF.

The gene calls are TRBV30 and TRBJ1-2; 7 positions match TRBD1. The CDR3 covers 16 residues. Germline V gives CDR1 GTSNPN, CDR2 SVGIG (reference sequence). Trimming took 5 bases from V and 5 from J; bases not matched to a gene: 17. In nucleotides, the CDR3 is TGTGCCTGGGGGGGGCCACAGGGGCGGTCTTGGTATGGCTACACCTTC. Its translation: CAWGGPQGRSWYGYTF.

The rearrangement links TRBV5-1 to TRBJ1-5; D not certain. In germline, CDR1 is SGHRS, CDR2 YFSETQ. With 4 bases removed from V and 1 base from J, the gap between germline ends came to 12 bases. The CDR3 length is 15 residues. CDR3 bases: TGCGCCAGCAGCCCCGAGCCGGGGAGCAATCAGCCCCAGCATTTT. Amino acids: CASSPEPGSNQPQHF.

Written as DNA, the CDR3 is TGCGCCAGCAGCCCACAAGACAGGGACTCACCCCTCCACTTT. Residues: CASSPQDRDSPLHF. This chain uses TRBV5-1 with TRBJ1-6, with 7 bases aligning to TRBD1. The germline V gene has CDR1 SGHRS and CDR2 YFSETQ. The CDR3 loop spans 14 amino acids. Losses at the gene ends were 4 bases for V and 10 bases for J; bases not matched to a gene: 8.

CDR3 nucleotide sequence: TGTGCCAGTAGTGGAGGGACAGGGGGATCCTACGAGCAGTACGTC. It is translated as CASSGGTGGSYEQYV. The chain has TRBV19 and TRBJ2-7, with 11 positions matching TRBD1. The CDR3 consists of 15 residues. Germline assignment: CDR1 LNHDA and CDR2 SQIVND (reference sequence). The ends lost 5 bases at V and 1 base at J; junction bases unmatched: 4.

This clone was observed once. The chain uses TRBV14 and TRBJ2-1; a possible D gene is TRBD2 (6 bases). V was clipped by 6 bases and J by 9 bases, with 15 bases between them. The CDR3 is made up of 13 amino acids. In germline, CDR1 is SGHDN, CDR2 FVKESK. CDR3 protein: CASSRGTWGEQFF. CDR3 DNA: TGTGCCAGCAGTCGCGGGACTTGGGGTGAGCAGTTCTTC.

The chain combines TRBV28 with TRBJ1-2, with D tentatively TRBD1 (6 bases). Germline CDR1 and CDR2: MDHEN and SYDVKM. CDR3 size: 14 residues. Between the trimmed V and J ends, which lost 2 bases and 4 bases, there was a span of 11 bases. The CDR3 nucleotides read TGTGCCAGCAGTTTACCGGGCAGGGGCTATGGCTACACCTTC. Amino acids: CASSLPGRGYGYTF.

The chain joins TRBV6-5 to TRBJ2-7, with TRBD1 identical over 8 bases. With V trimmed by 5 bases and J by 5 bases, 11 bases remained unmatched. This CDR3 spans 15 amino acids. Germline CDR1 reads MNHEY; CDR2 reads SVGAGI. CDR3 sequence reads: CASSNLGQAGNEQYF. As DNA, the CDR3 is TGTGCCAGCAGTAACCTGGGACAGGCCGGCAACGAGCAGTACTTC.